This passage covers 21 T cell receptor beta chains from one sample sequenced in a study of immune evolution from preneoplasia to lung adenocarcinoma. The method was immunoSEQ multiplex PCR; TCRdb's version includes in-frame clones alone and lacks a portion of them. The sample lists about 26,000 clones; approximately 69% were seen once. The sequenced sample consisted of FFPE invasive lung adenocarcinoma tissue. Receptor source: a person aged 55 to 69 with invasive lung adenocarcinoma. Some clones in this sample may be carry-over from other donors' samples.

The chain has TRBV6-1 and TRBJ2-7, with 8 positions matching TRBD2. CDR3 length equals 15 residues. J lost 2 bases, V lost 3 bases, and 6 bases had no gene match. Per germline, CDR1 MNHNS and CDR2 SASEGT. CDR3 nucleotide sequence: TGTGCCAGCAGTGATGGAGCGGGAGCGACCTACGAGCAGTACTTC. This sequence encodes CASSDGAGATYEQYF.

The chain recombines TRBV5-1 with TRBJ2-3, with a possible D match to TRBD2 (5 bases). The ends were cut back, 4 bases at V and 4 bases at J, with 19 bases in the middle. This CDR3 spans 16 amino acids. Looked up from germline, CDR1 is SGHRS and CDR2 is YFSETQ. CDR3 region: CASSLQGRSSSDTQYF. CDR3 bases: TGCGCCAGCAGCCTGCAAGGGAGATCTAGCTCAGATACGCAGTATTTT.

The V and J genes are TRBV7-2 and TRBJ1-1; TRBD1 might be the D (6 bases). Germline CDR1 SGHTA, CDR2 FQGNSA. There are 15 residues in the CDR3. V was shortened by 0 bases and J by 0 bases, with 8 bases between the two germline ends. CDR3 DNA sequence: TGTGCCAGCAGCTTAGCTCAGGGGCTGAACACTGAAGCTTTCTTT. Protein sequence: CASSLAQGLNTEAFF. Full variable domain (outside the CDR3, taken from reference TRBV7-2 and TRBJ1-1): GAGVSQSPSNKVTEKGKDVELRCDPISGHTALYWYRQSLGQGLEFLIYFQGNSAPDKSGLPSDRFSAERTGGSVSTLTIQRTQQEDSAVYLCASSLAQGLNTEAFFGQGTRLTVV.

In DNA, the CDR3 is TGTGCCAGTAGTAGGCGGGTGGAGTACGAGCAGTACTTC. Translated, it gives CASSRRVEYEQYF. The chain has TRBV19 and TRBJ2-7, with a weak D call TRBD2 (5 bases). The V end lost 4 bases, the J end lost 4 bases, and 11 bases lay between the germline ends. There are 13 residues in the CDR3. CDR1 and CDR2 from the germline V gene are LNHDA and SQIVND (reference sequence). The variable domain in full, completed from reference TRBV19 and TRBJ2-7, reads DGGITQSPKYLFRKEGQNVTLSCEQNLNHDAMYWYRQDPGQGLRLIYYSQIVNDFQKGDIAEGYSVSREKKESFPLTVTSAQKNPTAFYLCASSRRVEYEQYFGPGTRLTVT.

The rearrangement uses TRBV18 and TRBJ1-3; D remains unclear. V was cut by 4 bases and J by 0 bases, with 19 bases left in between. The CDR3 is 18 amino acids. CDR1 is KGHSH, CDR2 LQKENI, per germline. The CDR3 protein is CASSLIPGPNSSGNTIYF. The DNA of the CDR3 is TGTGCCAGCTCACTAATACCGGGCCCTAATTCCTCTGGAAACACCATATATTTT.

The V call is TRBV18, the J call TRBJ2-7; TRBD1 might be the D (6 bases). The CDR3 is 13 amino acids. V shed 3 bases and J shed 3 bases, with 9 bases lying between them. Germline V gene sequence: CDR1 KGHSH, CDR2 LQKENI. The DNA of the CDR3 is TGTGCCAGCTCACCGGAACAGGGCTACGAGCAGTACTTC. Translated: CASSPEQGYEQYF.

This chain joins TRBV9 and TRBJ2-1, with D possibly being TRBD2 (6 bases). CDR1 and CDR2 (germline): SGDLS, YYNGEE. Trimming took 3 bases from V and 4 from J, leaving 11 bases between them. This CDR3 spans 14 amino acids. The CDR3 here is CASSAREAYNEQFF. In nucleotides, the CDR3 is TGTGCCAGCAGCGCGAGGGAGGCTTACAATGAGCAGTTCTTC.

This clone appeared once. V usage is TRBV6-5 and J usage is TRBJ2-7, with TRBD2 matching 7 bases. CDR1 and CDR2 (germline): MNHEY, SVGAGI. The CDR3 sequence is 13 residues long. V gave up 6 bases and J gave up 7 bases; unmatched junction bases: 9. The CDR3 loop reads CASRDSGYWEQYF. The CDR3 region has the DNA TGTGCCAGCAGGGATAGCGGGTATTGGGAGCAGTACTTC.

The chain uses TRBV28 and TRBJ2-5, with TRBD2 matching over 8 bases. Per germline, CDR1 MDHEN and CDR2 SYDVKM. Trimming cost V 3 bases and J 1 base; bases outside gene matches: 4. The CDR3 contains 15 residues. Written as DNA, the CDR3 is TGTGCCAGCAGTTTGCCTACTAGCGGCCAAGAGACCCAGTACTTC. It translates to CASSLPTSGQETQYF.

This chain connects TRBV7-2 to TRBJ2-7, with D perhaps TRBD2 (6 bases). Trimming pared 5 bases from V and 4 bases from J, leaving 18 bases between. Germline V lookup: CDR1 SGHTA, CDR2 FQGNSA. This CDR3 spans 15 amino acids. CDR3 nucleotides: TGTGCCAGCAGCCGGTCTGGGGGGTCGGGGTACGAGCAGTACTTC. This codes for CASSRSGGSGYEQYF. Together with reference TRBV7-2 and TRBJ2-7, the CDR3 gives the full variable domain: GAGVSQSPSNKVTEKGKDVELRCDPISGHTALYWYRQSLGQGLEFLIYFQGNSAPDKSGLPSDRFSAERTGGSVSTLTIQRTQQEDSAVYLCASSRSGGSGYEQYFGPGTRLTVT.

This clone was observed a few times. The chain has TRBV11-3 and TRBJ2-7; D remains unclear. Trimming took off 1 base at V and 4 bases at J, with 5 bases between the two ends. The CDR3 is made up of 12 amino acids. Germline V gene lookup returns CDR1 SGHNT and CDR2 YENEEA. Written as DNA, the CDR3 is TGTGCCAGCAGCTTAGTGGAGTACGAGCAGTACTTC. Translation gives CASSLVEYEQYF.

In its sample, this clone is large. The V and J genes are TRBV5-4 and TRBJ2-7; 8 bases agree with TRBD1. With 0 bases clipped from V and 7 bases from J, the junction kept 9 bases outside the gene matches. The CDR3 has 15 residues. Germline values: CDR1 SGHNT, CDR2 YYREEE (reference sequence). The CDR3 region is CASSLGQGSRVEQYF. Written as DNA, the CDR3 is TGTGCCAGCAGCTTGGGACAGGGGAGCCGCGTAGAGCAGTACTTC. The full variable domain, in which reference TRBV5-4 and TRBJ2-7 provide the parts outside the CDR3, is ETGVTQSPTHLIKTRGQQVTLRCSSQSGHNTVSWYQQALGQGPQFIFQYYREEENGRGNFPPRFSGLQFPNYSSELNVNALELDDSALYLCASSLGQGSRVEQYFGPGTRLTVT.

The genes are TRBV30 and TRBJ1-1; TRBD1 matches at 7 bases. This CDR3 spans 15 amino acids. CDR1 and CDR2 (germline): GTSNPN, SVGIG (reference sequence). With V trimmed by 2 bases and J by 5 bases, 11 bases remained unmatched. The CDR3 sequence: CAWSYGRGKGTEAFF. CDR3 sequence (DNA): TGTGCCTGGAGTTATGGCAGGGGGAAAGGAACTGAAGCTTTCTTT.

J is TRBJ2-1 and V is TRBV5-1, with D possibly called TRBD1 or TRBD2 (5 bases each). The CDR3 runs to 14 residues. CDR1 and CDR2 from the germline V gene are SGHRS and YFSETQ. Trimming removed 5 bases at V and 4 bases at J, with 13 bases between. The CDR3 region is CASRPGTEYNEQFF. In nucleotides, the CDR3 is TGCGCCAGCAGGCCCGGGACGGAGTACAATGAGCAGTTCTTC.

The chain is built from TRBV7-9 and TRBJ2-3, with D possibly being TRBD2 (5 bases). This CDR3 is 13 amino acids long. V was clipped by 5 bases and J by 4 bases, with 10 bases between them. Germline V gene data show CDR1 as SEHNR and CDR2 as FQNEAQ (reference sequence). The CDR3 protein is CASSPADSDTQYF. CDR3 nucleotide sequence: TGTGCCAGCAGCCCTGCGGACTCAGATACGCAGTATTTT.

The V and J genes are TRBV11-3 and TRBJ2-5; 7 bases line up with TRBD2. CDR1 is SGHNT and CDR2 is YENEEA in the germline V gene. The CDR3 loop spans 17 amino acids. V lost 4 bases to trimming and J lost 2 bases; unmatched junction nucleotides: 13. The CDR3 protein is CASSSLLGGGLQETQYF. DNA for the CDR3: TGTGCCAGCAGCTCCCTCCTTGGCGGGGGACTACAAGAGACCCAGTACTTC.

The chain combines TRBV19 with TRBJ2-3; TRBD1 matches at 10 bases. V lost 3 bases to trimming and J lost 4 bases; unmatched junction nucleotides: 1. The CDR3 sequence is 14 residues long. The germline V gene encodes CDR1 LNHDA and CDR2 SQIVND (reference sequence). CDR3 sequence reads: CASSIGQGADTQYF. The CDR3 region has the DNA TGTGCCAGTAGTATCGGACAGGGGGCAGATACGCAGTATTTT.

In this sample, this clone turned up once. The rearrangement uses TRBV10-1 and TRBJ2-3, with D perhaps TRBD1 (5 bases). CDR3 length equals 17 residues. The V end lost 2 bases, the J end lost 2 bases, and 17 bases lay between the germline ends. The V gene's germline CDR1 is WNHNN and CDR2 SYGVQD (reference sequence). CDR3 coding DNA: TGCGCCAGCAGTGAGCCTAGGGGTATGGGGTCCACAGATACGCAGTATTTT. Protein product: CASSEPRGMGSTDTQYF.

The V and J genes are TRBV4-1 and TRBJ1-5; 7 bases map to TRBD1. The length of the CDR3 is 16 residues. After removal of 4 bases from V and 3 bases from J, the junction contained 9 bases not matched to a gene. Germline loops: CDR1 MGHRA, CDR2 YSYEKL. Written as DNA, the CDR3 is TGCGCCAGCAGCCCGAGAGGAGGGGGCACCAATCAGCCCCAGCATTTT. It yields the protein CASSPRGGGTNQPQHF.

The DNA for the CDR3 is TGTGCCAGCAGCTTGGATCTGTTTCCGAGGGAGCTGTTTTTT. Its protein product is CASSLDLFPRELFF. The rearrangement joins TRBV5-4 to TRBJ2-2, with D hard to call. This CDR3 is built from 14 residues. Germline V lookup: CDR1 SGHNT, CDR2 YYREEE (reference sequence). V was shortened by 0 bases and J by 9 bases, with 12 bases between the two germline ends.

The chain's CDR3 is CAWSVEGYGSEAFF. The CDR3 DNA sequence: TGTGCCTGGAGTGTGGAAGGGTATGGGTCTGAAGCTTTCTTT. The V call is TRBV30, the J call TRBJ1-1, with D unclear. V was cut by 0 bases and J by 6 bases, with 14 bases left in between. The CDR3 is made up of 14 amino acids. Germline loops: CDR1 GTSNPN, CDR2 SVGIG (reference sequence).